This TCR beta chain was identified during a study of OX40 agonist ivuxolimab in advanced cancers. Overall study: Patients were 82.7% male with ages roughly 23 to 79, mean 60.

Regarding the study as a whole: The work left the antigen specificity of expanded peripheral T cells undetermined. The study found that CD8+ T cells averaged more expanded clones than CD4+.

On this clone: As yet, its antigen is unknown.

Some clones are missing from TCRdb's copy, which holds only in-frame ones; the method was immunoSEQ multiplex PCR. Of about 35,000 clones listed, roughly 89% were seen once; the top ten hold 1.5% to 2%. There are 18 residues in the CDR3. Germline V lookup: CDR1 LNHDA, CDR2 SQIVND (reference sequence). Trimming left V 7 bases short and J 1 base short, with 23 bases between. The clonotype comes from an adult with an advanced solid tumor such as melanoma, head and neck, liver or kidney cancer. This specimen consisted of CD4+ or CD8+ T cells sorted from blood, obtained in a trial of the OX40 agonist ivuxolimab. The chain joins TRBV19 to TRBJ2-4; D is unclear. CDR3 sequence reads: CASTLSPNSPPAKNIQYF. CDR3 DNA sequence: TGTGCCAGTACCCTATCCCCGAACAGCCCCCCGGCCAAAAACATTCAGTACTTC.